The TCR beta chain under discussion was sequenced for a study of CD8 T cells in ankylosing spondylitis. In making TCR beta libraries, quantitative 5'-RACE with molecular barcodes was used. TCRdb reanalysed the 5' RACE reads using MiXCR and keeps one entry per CDR3 protein. The table includes just over 300,000 distinct CDR3 sequences, about 20% detected once. Details on this clonotype: Its antigen is as yet unknown.

Study-level findings and limits: Reportedly, significant enrichment of disease-linked clones occurred in matched ankylosing spondylitis synovial fluid.

This clonotype was obtained from a female donor with ankylosing spondylitis or in good health (not recorded which). The source material was blood, either unsorted or a sorted T cell fraction (not recorded which).

The CDR3 region is CASSFKREQFF. The DNA for the CDR3 is TGTGCCAGCAGTTTCAAGAGAGAGCAGTTCTTC. The J gene is TRBJ2-1, the V gene TRBV12-3 or TRBV12-4; no clear D. The CDR3 sequence is 11 residues long. Trimming cost V 3 bases and J 10 bases, with 7 bases left between them.